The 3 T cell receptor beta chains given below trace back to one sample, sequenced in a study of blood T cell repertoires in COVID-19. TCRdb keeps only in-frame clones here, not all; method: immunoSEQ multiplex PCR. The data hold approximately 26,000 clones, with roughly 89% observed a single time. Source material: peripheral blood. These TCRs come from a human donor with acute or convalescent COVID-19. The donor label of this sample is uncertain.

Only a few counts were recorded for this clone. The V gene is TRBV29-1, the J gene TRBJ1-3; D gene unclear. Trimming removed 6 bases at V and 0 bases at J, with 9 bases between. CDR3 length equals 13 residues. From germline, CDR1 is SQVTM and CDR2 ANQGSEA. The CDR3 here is CSVDAGSGNTIYF. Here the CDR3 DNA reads TGCAGCGTAGACGCAGGCTCTGGAAACACCATATATTTT.

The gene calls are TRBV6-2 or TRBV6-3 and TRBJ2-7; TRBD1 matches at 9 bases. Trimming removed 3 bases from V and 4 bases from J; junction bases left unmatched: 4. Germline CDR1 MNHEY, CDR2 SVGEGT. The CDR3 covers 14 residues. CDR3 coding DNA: TGTGCCAGCAGTTATGGGACAGGGAGGTACGAGCAGTACTTC. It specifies CASSYGTGRYEQYF.

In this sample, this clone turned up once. Here the CDR3 reads CASRRSGLVEDTQYF. In DNA, the CDR3 is TGCGCCAGCAGGCGGAGCGGACTAGTGGAAGATACGCAGTATTTT. This chain connects TRBV5-1 to TRBJ2-3, with 7 nucleotides matching TRBD2. Trimming cost V 5 bases and J 5 bases; bases outside gene matches: 11. The germline V gene encodes CDR1 SGHRS and CDR2 YFSETQ. This CDR3 region has 15 residues.